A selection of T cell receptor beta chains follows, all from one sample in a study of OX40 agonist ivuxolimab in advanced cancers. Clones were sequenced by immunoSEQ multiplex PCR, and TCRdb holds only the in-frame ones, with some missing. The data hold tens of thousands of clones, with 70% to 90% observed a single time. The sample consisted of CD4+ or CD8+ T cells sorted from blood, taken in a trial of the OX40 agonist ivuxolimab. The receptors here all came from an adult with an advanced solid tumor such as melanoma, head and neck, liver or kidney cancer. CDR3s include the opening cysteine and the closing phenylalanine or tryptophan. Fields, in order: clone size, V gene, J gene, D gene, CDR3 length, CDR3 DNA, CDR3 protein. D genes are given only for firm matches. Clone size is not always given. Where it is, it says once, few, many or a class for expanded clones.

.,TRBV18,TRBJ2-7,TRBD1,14,TGTGCCAGCTCACCCCGGGACAGGACGTACGAGCAGTACTTC,CASSPRDRTYEQYF
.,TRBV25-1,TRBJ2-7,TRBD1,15,TGTGCCAGCAGTGAGACAGGGAAAGAGTCCTACGAGCAGTACTTC,CASSETGKESYEQYF
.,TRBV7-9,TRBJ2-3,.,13,TGTGCCAGCAGCTTACAGGGGACAGATACGCAGTATTTT,CASSLQGTDTQYF
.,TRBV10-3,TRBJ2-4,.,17,TGTGCCATCAGTGAGTCGTTGCAGGGGGGTTTGGTAAACATTCAGTACTTC,CAISESLQGGLVNIQYF
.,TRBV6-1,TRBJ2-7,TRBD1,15,TGTGCCAGCAGCATAGCACCGGGACAGGCCTACGAGCAGTACTTC,CASSIAPGQAYEQYF
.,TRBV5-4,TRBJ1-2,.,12,TGTGCCAGCAGACGGCCCGACTATGGCTACACCTTC,CASRRPDYGYTF
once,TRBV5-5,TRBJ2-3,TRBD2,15,TGTGCCAGCAGTACGCTAGCGGCTAGCACAGATACGCAGTATTTT,CASSTLAASTDTQYF
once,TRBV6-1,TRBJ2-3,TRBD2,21,TGTGCCAGCAGTGAAGCGAGCATGTATAAGTTCTTCGCGGGGGTTTCAGATACGCAGTATTTT,CASSEASMYKFFAGVSDTQYF
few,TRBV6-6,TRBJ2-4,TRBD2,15,TGTGCCAGCAGGACTAGCGGGAGGGCCGAAAACATTCAGTACTTC,CASRTSGRAENIQYF
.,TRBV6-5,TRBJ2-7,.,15,TGTGCCAGCAGTTACTCGAGCGCCGAACCCTACGAGCAGTACTTC,CASSYSSAEPYEQYF
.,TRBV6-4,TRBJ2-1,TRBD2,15,TGTGCCAGCAGCCTTAGGACTAGCGGGAGGAATGAGCAGTTCTTC,CASSLRTSGRNEQFF
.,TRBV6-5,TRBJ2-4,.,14,TGTGCCAGCAGTCCGGGAGAAGGGCGACGGGTTCAGTACTTC,CASSPGEGRRVQYF
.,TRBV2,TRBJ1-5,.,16,TGTGCCAGCAGTGAAGCGATTGGAGGTACGGGTCAGCCCCAGCATTTT,CASSEAIGGTGQPQHF
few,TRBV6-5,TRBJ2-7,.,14,TGTGCCAGCAGCCGACAGTCTCCCTACGAGTTGCAGTACTTC,CASSRQSPYELQYF
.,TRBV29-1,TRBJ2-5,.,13,TGCAGCGTGGGAGAGCCAAAGGAAGAGACCCAGTACTTC,CSVGEPKEETQYF
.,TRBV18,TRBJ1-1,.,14,TGTGCCAGCTCACCATACAGGGAGAACACTGAAGCTTTCTTT,CASSPYRENTEAFF
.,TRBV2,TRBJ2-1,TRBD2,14,TGTGCCAGCAGTGGGCTAGCGGGAGGCAATGAGCAGTTCTTC,CASSGLAGGNEQFF
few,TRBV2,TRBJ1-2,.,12,TGTGCCATACAGGGATCCAACTATGGCTACACCTTC,CAIQGSNYGYTF
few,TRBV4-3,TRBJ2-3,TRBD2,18,TGCGCCAGCAGCCAAGGTCATTGGCGGGAGGGCTACACAGATACGCAGTATTTT,CASSQGHWREGYTDTQYF
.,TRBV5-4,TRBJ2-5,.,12,TGTGCCAGCAGCTTTTTCCTGGAGACCCAGTACTTC,CASSFFLETQYF
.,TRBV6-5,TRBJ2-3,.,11,TGTGCCAGCGGGCAGAGAAATACGCAGTATTTT,CASGQRNTQYF
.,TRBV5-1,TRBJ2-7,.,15,TGCGCCAGCAGTTCCCCAGGGTCCGAGTACCGCGAGCAGTACTTC,CASSSPGSEYREQYF
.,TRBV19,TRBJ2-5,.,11,TGTGCCAGTAGGGGACAAGAGACCCAGTACTTC,CASRGQETQYF
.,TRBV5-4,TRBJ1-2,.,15,TGTGCCAGCAGCACTCGACAGTTTGGGGGGGATGGCTACACCTTC,CASSTRQFGGDGYTF
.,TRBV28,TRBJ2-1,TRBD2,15,TGTGCCAGCAGTTCCGGACTAGCGGGAGGCAATGAGCAGTTCTTC,CASSSGLAGGNEQFF
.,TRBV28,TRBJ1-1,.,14,TGTGCCAGCAGTGAAACAGGGTCCGGAGGTGAAGCTTTCTTT,CASSETGSGGEAFF
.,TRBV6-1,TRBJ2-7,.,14,TGTGCCAGCAGCATACTTAGCGGCCCCTACGAGCAGTACTTC,CASSILSGPYEQYF
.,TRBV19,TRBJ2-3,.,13,TGTGCCAGTAGGGGACTTATCACAGATACGCAGTATTTT,CASRGLITDTQYF
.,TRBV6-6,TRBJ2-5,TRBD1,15,TGTGCCAGCAGTTACTTGGGACAGGGGGCTGAGACCCAGTACTTC,CASSYLGQGAETQYF
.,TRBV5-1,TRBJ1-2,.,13,TGCGCCAGCAGCTCCCCGGGACGCGATGGCTACACCTTC,CASSSPGRDGYTF
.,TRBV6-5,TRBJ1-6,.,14,TGTGCCAGCAGTGAAGGGGACGGTAATTCACCCCTCCACTTT,CASSEGDGNSPLHF
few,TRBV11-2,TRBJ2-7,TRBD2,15,TGTGCCAGCAGGCCGACTAGCGGAGGGCTCTACGAGCAGTACTTC,CASRPTSGGLYEQYF
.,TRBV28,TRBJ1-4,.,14,TGTGCCAGCAGTTTAAACCTACAGTGGGGAAAACTGTTTTTT,CASSLNLQWGKLFF
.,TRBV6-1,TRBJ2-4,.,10,TGTGCCAGCAGGCGAAACATTCAGTACTTC,CASRRNIQYF
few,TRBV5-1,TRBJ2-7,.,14,TGCGCCAGCAGCCAGTCAGTTTCAGCTCCCGAGCAGTACTTC,CASSQSVSAPEQYF
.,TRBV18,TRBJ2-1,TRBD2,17,TGTGCCAGCTCACCAAGTGGGACTAGCGGGTACAAGAATGAGCAGTTCTTC,CASSPSGTSGYKNEQFF
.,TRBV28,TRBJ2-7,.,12,TGTGCCAGCAGTTTGGGATCCTACGAGCAGTACTTC,CASSLGSYEQYF
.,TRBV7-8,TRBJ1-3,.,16,TGTGCCAGCAGCTTAGGGGCAGGGGCATCTGGAAACACCATATATTTT,CASSLGAGASGNTIYF
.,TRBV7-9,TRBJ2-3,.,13,TGTGCCAGCAGCTTAGTTCGCCAAGATACGCAGTATTTT,CASSLVRQDTQYF
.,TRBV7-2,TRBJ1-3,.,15,TGTGCCAGCAGCCCAACACACCACTCTGGAAACACCATATATTTT,CASSPTHHSGNTIYF
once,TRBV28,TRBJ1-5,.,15,TGTGCCAGCAGTTCCCCGGCGGGGGGGTTTCAGCCCCAGCATTTT,CASSSPAGGFQPQHF
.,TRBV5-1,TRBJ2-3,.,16,TGCGCCAGCAGCTTGGCTACTACACTCCGGGGAGATACGCAGTATTTT,CASSLATTLRGDTQYF
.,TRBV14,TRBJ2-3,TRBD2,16,TGTGCCAGCAGCCATGTAGCGGGAGGGCCGGGAGATACGCAGTATTTT,CASSHVAGGPGDTQYF
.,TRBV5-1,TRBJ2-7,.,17,TGCGCCAGCAGCTCGCGACCGCAGGGATTTGAAGCCTACGAGCAGTACTTC,CASSSRPQGFEAYEQYF
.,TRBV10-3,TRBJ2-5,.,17,TGTGCCATCAGTGAGACCTTTGGGGGGAACGCAGCAGAGACCCAGTACTTC,CAISETFGGNAAETQYF